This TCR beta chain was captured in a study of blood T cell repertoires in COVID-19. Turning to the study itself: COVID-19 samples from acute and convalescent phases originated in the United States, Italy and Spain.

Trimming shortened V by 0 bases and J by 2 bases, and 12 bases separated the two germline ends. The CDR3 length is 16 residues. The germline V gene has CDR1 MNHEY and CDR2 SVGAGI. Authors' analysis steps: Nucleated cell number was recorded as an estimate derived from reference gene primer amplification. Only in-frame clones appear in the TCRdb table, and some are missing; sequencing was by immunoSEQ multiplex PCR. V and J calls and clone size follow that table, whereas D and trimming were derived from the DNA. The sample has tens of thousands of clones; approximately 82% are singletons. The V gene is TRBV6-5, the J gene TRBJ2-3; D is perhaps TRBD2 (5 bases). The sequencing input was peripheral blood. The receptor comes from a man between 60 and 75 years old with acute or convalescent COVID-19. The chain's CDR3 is CASSYSWTGFTDTQYF. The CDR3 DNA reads TGTGCCAGCAGTTACTCTTGGACGGGGTTCACAGATACGCAGTATTTT.